This T cell receptor (beta chain) was captured in a study of blood T cell repertoires in COVID-19. On the study more broadly: The United States, Italy and Spain supplied acute and convalescent COVID-19 samples.

Authors' methods: Reference gene primer amplification in the assay estimated nucleated cell counts. The repertoire was sequenced with immunoSEQ multiplex PCR; TCRdb's copy has only in-frame clones and lacks some. The V and J calls and the clone size are those of that table, but D and trimming were determined from the DNA. Of 50,000 to 65,000 clones in the sample, 65% to 85% were seen once. In its sample, this clone was seen once. Germline V gives CDR1 SGHTA, CDR2 FQGNSA. V was pared by 4 bases and J by 8 bases, with 2 bases of the junction left unmatched. The CDR3 totals 12 residues. This TCR was sampled from a human donor in a cohort sampled during active COVID-19. The sample comprised peripheral blood. This rearrangement joins TRBV7-2 to TRBJ2-1, with 7 bases matching TRBD2. The CDR3 reads CASSYLADEQFF. CDR3 nucleotide sequence: TGTGCCAGCAGCTATCTAGCGGATGAGCAGTTCTTC.